Below are 18 T cell receptor beta chains sequenced from a single sample in a study of human T cells and chemical hapten exposure. TCRdb re-analysed the RACE reads in MiXCR, keeping a single row per CDR3 protein. This table has about 260,000 distinct CDR3 sequences, approximately 8.4% appearing once. Time point in this sample: pre-sensitization, week 0. Treatment specified: therapeutic diphenylcyclopropenone sensitization with weekly scalp DPC. Sequencing was performed on whole blood, taken in connection with sensitization to the hapten diphenylcyclopropenone (DPC). These receptors were collected from a woman between 35 and 50 years old with alopecia areata. Some clones in this sample may be carry-over from other donors' samples.

This clonotype has ten or more counts. V and J are TRBV5-1 and TRBJ2-4; tentatively, D is TRBD1 (6 bases). The CDR3 consists of 13 residues. Germline loops: CDR1 SGHRS, CDR2 YFSETQ. Between the trimmed V and J ends, which lost 2 bases and 10 bases, there was a span of 13 bases. This CDR3 reads CASSLGGDGIQYF. The CDR3 region has the DNA TGCGCCAGCAGCTTAGGGGGAGACGGAATTCAGTACTTC. The full variable domain, its missing parts supplied by reference TRBV5-1 and TRBJ2-4, is KAGVTQTPRYLIKTRGQQVTLSCSPISGHRSVSWYQQTPGQGLQFLFEYFSETQRNKGNFPGRFSGRQFSNSRSEMNVSTLELGDSALYLCASSLGGDGIQYFGAGTRLSVL.

The rearrangement links TRBV20-1 to TRBJ2-1; TRBD1 is a possible D gene (8 bases). The germline CDR1 and CDR2 sequences are DFQATT and SNEGSKA (reference sequence). Trimming shortened V by 2 bases and J by 0 bases, and 14 bases separated the two germline ends. CDR3 length: 16 amino acids. The CDR3 spells CSARTGGGSSYNEQFF. The CDR3 DNA reads TGCAGTGCTAGAACAGGGGGAGGGAGCTCCTACAATGAGCAGTTCTTC.

The chain couples TRBV20-1 to TRBJ2-7; 7 bases are a match to TRBD1. The length of the CDR3 is 13 residues. With V trimmed by 0 bases and J by 5 bases, 4 bases remained unmatched. CDR1 is DFQATT, CDR2 SNEGSKA, per germline (reference sequence). The CDR3 region is CSARERTGDEQYF. CDR3 DNA sequence: TGCAGTGCTAGAGAAAGGACAGGTGACGAGCAGTACTTC.

This clonotype was counted a few times. This chain uses TRBV6-6 with TRBJ2-3, with D perhaps TRBD1 (6 bases). V was trimmed by 4 bases and J by 6 bases, leaving 17 bases between them. The CDR3 extends over 15 amino acids. Per germline, CDR1 MNHNY and CDR2 SVGAGI (reference sequence). This CDR3 reads CASSFATGRGDTQYF. CDR3 bases: TGTGCCAGCAGTTTCGCGACAGGCCGAGGGGATACGCAGTATTTT.

The table lists this clonotype with a few counts. This chain joins TRBV27 and TRBJ2-3; perhaps TRBD2 as D (5 bases). This CDR3 contains 16 residues. Germline V CDR1 and CDR2: MNHEY, SMNVEV (reference sequence). V was trimmed by 4 bases and J by 2 bases, leaving 16 bases between them. CDR3 amino acids: CASSSTSLLTTDTQYF. CDR3 coding DNA: TGTGCCAGCAGTTCTACTAGTCTTCTTACCACAGATACGCAGTATTTT.

A few counts support this clonotype. V and J are TRBV7-9 and TRBJ2-1, with D perhaps being TRBD1 or TRBD2 (6 bases each). The germline V and J ends were trimmed by 2 bases and 0 bases, with 8 bases remaining between them. This CDR3 has 15 residues. CDR1 and CDR2 from the germline V gene are SEHNR and FQNEAQ (reference sequence). CDR3 loop: CASSLRGDSYNEQFF. As DNA, the CDR3 is TGTGCCAGCAGCTTAAGGGGGGACTCCTACAATGAGCAGTTCTTC.

A few counts support this clonotype. CDR3 sequence reads: CSVEKMDGGRNEQFF. CDR3 sequence (DNA): TGCAGCGTGGAGAAAATGGACGGGGGACGCAATGAGCAGTTCTTC. The rearrangement uses TRBV29-1 and TRBJ2-1, with TRBD2 as a possible D gene (6 bases). CDR1 is SQVTM, CDR2 ANQGSEA, per germline. The V end was cut by 6 bases, the J end by 6 bases, with 21 bases between. The CDR3 is 15 amino acids.

This CDR3 reads CASSIAATTNEKLFF. The CDR3 DNA reads as TGTGCCAGTAGTATAGCGGCAACAACTAATGAAAAACTGTTTTTT. The gene calls are TRBV19 and TRBJ1-4; no clear D. In germline, CDR1 is LNHDA, CDR2 SQIVND (reference sequence). Trimming took off 1 base at V and 0 bases at J, with 6 bases between the two ends. There are 15 residues in the CDR3.

This clonotype showed up just a few times. The chain carries TRBV7-2 and TRBJ1-5; D is unclear. This CDR3 is built from 15 residues. V gave up 0 bases and J gave up 3 bases, with 9 bases separating them. Germline values: CDR1 SGHTA, CDR2 FQGNSA. As DNA, the CDR3 is TGTGCCAGCAGCTTAGCTCACAGTGCCAATCAGCCCCAGCATTTT. Residues: CASSLAHSANQPQHF.

This chain links TRBV21-1 with TRBJ1-4; the D segment call TRBD1 is taken from the table without a DNA check. TRBV21-1 is reported as a pseudogene. This CDR3 contains 17 residues. The CDR3 sequence: CASANLPEGTANEKLFF. DNA for the CDR3: TGTGCCAGCGCAAACTTACCCGAGGGGACAGCAAATGAAAAACTGTTTTTT.

This chain links TRBV21-1 with TRBJ2-4; the listed D gene, TRBD1, was not tested against the DNA. TRBV21-1 corresponds to a pseudogene. There are 12 residues in the CDR3. The CDR3 loop reads CAGARTKNIQYF. The CDR3 bases are TGTGCCGGGGCGCGAACCAAAAACATTCAGTACTTC.

This clonotype was observed many times. This chain connects TRBV12-3 or TRBV12-4 to TRBJ2-6; TRBD1 might be the D (6 bases). The CDR3 has 15 residues. V dropped 5 bases and J dropped 4 bases, with 12 bases sitting between them. CDR3 sequence (DNA): TGTGCCAGCAGTACACCAGGGGCCGGGGCCAACGTCCTGACTTTC. This translates into CASSTPGAGANVLTF.

In its sample, this clonotype was seen a few times. The genes are TRBV7-9 and TRBJ2-1, with 9 positions matching TRBD2. The J segment lost 6 bases and the V segment lost 1 base, leaving 7 bases of the junction unmatched. The CDR3 contains 16 residues. Looked up from germline, CDR1 is SEHNR and CDR2 is FQNEAQ (reference sequence). In nucleotides, the CDR3 is TGTGCCAGCAGCTTAGGGGAGGGACTAGCAGGCAATGAGCAGTTCTTC. It is translated as CASSLGEGLAGNEQFF.

The chain links TRBV5-4 to TRBJ1-1; the D gene is possibly TRBD1 (5 bases). The germline gives CDR1 SGHNT, CDR2 YYREEE (reference sequence). CDR3 length: 15 residues. Trimming took off 2 bases at V and 2 bases at J, with 13 bases between the two ends. DNA for the CDR3: TGTGCCAGCAGCTTCGGCAGGGTAAAAAACACTGAAGCTTTCTTT. Amino acid sequence: CASSFGRVKNTEAFF.

CDR3 nucleotides: TGTGCCAGCAGCAGATACGGGGACGGACTCTTGAGAGAGCAGTACTTC. This translates into CASSRYGDGLLREQYF. The chain employs TRBV6-6 and TRBJ2-7; D is tentatively TRBD1 or TRBD2 (5 bases each). The germline V and J ends were trimmed by 6 bases and 7 bases, with 25 bases remaining between them. This CDR3 is built from 16 residues. Looked up from germline, CDR1 is MNHNY and CDR2 is SVGAGI (reference sequence).

The chain recombines TRBV28 with TRBJ1-5; TRBD1 might be the D (6 bases). Germline V gives CDR1 MDHEN, CDR2 SYDVKM. V lost 7 bases and J 4 bases, leaving 20 bases between the germline ends. This CDR3 has 16 residues. CDR3 amino acids: CASMPSWGARNQPQHF. CDR3 bases: TGTGCCAGCATGCCGTCGTGGGGGGCGAGGAATCAGCCCCAGCATTTT.

V is TRBV6-1 and J is TRBJ1-2; 7 bases align to TRBD1. The germline V gene has CDR1 MNHNS and CDR2 SASEGT. V was clipped by 8 bases and J by 2 bases; unmatched bases: 11. CDR3 length: 15 amino acids. As DNA, the CDR3 is TGTGCCAGCCACATTCGGAGGGGGCAAAACTATGGCTACACCTTC. It encodes CASHIRRGQNYGYTF.

On this clonotype: It may be a read error: a sequence one base away is much more abundant. The chain is built from TRBV7-9 and TRBJ1-1; no reliable D call. Germline V gene sequence: CDR1 SEHNR, CDR2 FQNEAQ (reference sequence). Trimming left V 1 base short and J 3 bases short, with 15 bases between. The length of the CDR3 is 16 residues. The DNA of the CDR3 is TGTGCCAGCAGCTTAGTCTTTTCCGGTATGTACACTGAAGCTTTCTTT. This encodes CASSLVFSGMYTEAFF.